This section outlines one TCR beta chain sequence together with its context. The germline CDR1 and CDR2 sequences are SEHNR and FQNEAQ (reference sequence). The CDR3 runs to 14 residues. V lost 5 bases and J lost 7, with 15 bases in between. The sample is drawn from a study of blood T cell repertoires in COVID-19. Study overall: Material from acute and convalescent COVID-19 was sourced from the United States, Italy and Spain. Sample material is recorded as cDNA or gDNA derived from T cells, B-cell-depleted T cells, or PBMCs.

As processed by the authors: Scientists estimated how many nucleated cells there were by amplifying reference gene primers. Measured with immunoSEQ multiplex PCR; TCRdb has only the in-frame clones, and not every one. V, J and clone size are taken as reported in that table, and D and trimming were inferred from the DNA itself. The data show 70,000 to 100,000 clones, 80% to 90% seen once. V gene TRBV7-9 combines with J gene TRBJ1-5, with D unresolved. The material sequenced was peripheral blood. This receptor was identified in a human donor in a cohort sampled during active COVID-19. DNA of the CDR3: TGTGCCAGCAGCATTGGACTTACTGGGCAGCCCCAGCATTTT. Protein product: CASSIGLTGQPQHF.